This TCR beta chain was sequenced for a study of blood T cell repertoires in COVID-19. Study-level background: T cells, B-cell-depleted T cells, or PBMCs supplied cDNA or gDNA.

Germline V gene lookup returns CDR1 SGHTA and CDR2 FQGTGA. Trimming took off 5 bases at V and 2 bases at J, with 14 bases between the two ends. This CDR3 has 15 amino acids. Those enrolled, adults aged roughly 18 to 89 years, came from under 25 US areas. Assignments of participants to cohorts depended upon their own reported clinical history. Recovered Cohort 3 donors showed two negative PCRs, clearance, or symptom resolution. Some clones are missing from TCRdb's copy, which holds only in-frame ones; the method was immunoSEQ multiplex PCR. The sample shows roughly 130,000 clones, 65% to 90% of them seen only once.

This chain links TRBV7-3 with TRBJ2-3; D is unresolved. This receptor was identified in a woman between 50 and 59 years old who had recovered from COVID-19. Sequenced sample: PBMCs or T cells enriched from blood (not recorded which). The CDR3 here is CASSPLARATDTQYF. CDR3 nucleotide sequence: TGTGCCAGCAGCCCTCTGGCTAGAGCCACAGATACGCAGTATTTT.